A single sample gave rise to the 21 T cell receptor beta chains below, sequenced in a study of CD8 T cells in Susac syndrome. Roughly 0.45 to 1 ug RNA was reverse transcribed with random hexamers. One entry per CDR3 protein, called by TCRdb with MiXCR from the immunoSEQ multiplex PCR reads. The table lists about 200,000 distinct CDR3 sequences, 91% of them singletons. Sequenced input: CD4+ T cells from PBMCs. These receptors originate from a human donor with Susac syndrome.

This clonotype appeared a few times. The rearrangement joins TRBV6-2 or TRBV6-3 to TRBJ2-5; 8 nucleotides line up with TRBD2. V trimming: 5 bases; J trimming: 3 bases; junction bases outside the gene matches: 5. From germline, CDR1 is MNHEY and CDR2 SVGEGT. CDR3 length: 14 amino acids. CDR3 DNA: TGTGCCAGCAGTCGGAGCGGGGGCGAAGAGACCCAGTACTTC. Its translation is CASSRSGGEETQYF.

V is TRBV3-1 and J is TRBJ2-6; the D gene is possibly TRBD2 (5 bases). CDR1 and CDR2 from the germline V gene are LGHDT and YNNKEL (reference sequence). V lost 1 base and J lost 2, with 6 bases in between. The CDR3 sequence is 15 residues long. The CDR3 DNA is TGTGCCAGCAGCCAAGTGGGAGCTGGGGCCAACGTCCTGACTTTC. Its translation is CASSQVGAGANVLTF.

The V and J genes are TRBV27 and TRBJ2-1, with 7 nucleotides matching TRBD2. After removal of 6 bases from V and 6 bases from J, the junction contained 8 bases not matched to a gene. CDR1 and CDR2 from the germline V gene are MNHEY and SMNVEV (reference sequence). The CDR3 length is 14 residues. This CDR3 is CASRREFLANEQFF. Written as DNA, the CDR3 is TGTGCCAGCAGGCGGGAGTTTTTAGCCAATGAGCAGTTCTTC.

The V call is TRBV12-3 or TRBV12-4, the J call TRBJ1-4; no clear D gene. With 1 base removed from V and 0 bases from J, the gap between germline ends came to 6 bases. The CDR3 extends over 15 amino acids. Written as DNA, the CDR3 is TGTGCCAGCAGTTTAGGTCAGGCAACTAATGAAAAACTGTTTTTT. Its protein is CASSLGQATNEKLFF.

Concerning this clonotype: Its ends do not fully match the called genes, so a read error is possible. The chain uses TRBV7-8 and TRBJ1-5; D gene uncertain. The CDR3 is made up of 14 amino acids. The V gene's germline CDR1 is SGHVS and CDR2 FQNEAQ. The CDR3 DNA follows: TGTACCAGCAGCTTAAAGGAGGGCCATCAGCCCCAGCATTTT. As protein: CTSSLKEGHQPQHF.

CDR3 sequence (DNA): TGTGCCAGCAGCTTAGTAGCTACAGGAGGGAACACTGAAGCTTTCTTT. Translation: CASSLVATGGNTEAFF. The chain has TRBV9 and TRBJ1-1; a weak D match, TRBD1 (5 bases). CDR1 and CDR2 from the germline V gene are SGDLS and YYNGEE. V lost 4 bases and J 1 base, leaving 17 bases between the germline ends. The CDR3 spans 16 residues.

V and J are TRBV9 and TRBJ2-1; D unresolved. The CDR3 is 16 amino acids. Germline V gene sequence: CDR1 SGDLS, CDR2 YYNGEE. V was clipped by 0 bases and J by 2 bases, with 12 bases between them. The CDR3 here is CASSVGIGSTYNEQFF. DNA of the CDR3: TGTGCCAGCAGCGTAGGTATAGGGTCTACCTACAATGAGCAGTTCTTC.

The gene calls are TRBV20-1 and TRBJ2-3, with D unclear. The CDR3 runs 13 residues. CDR1 is DFQATT and CDR2 is SNEGSKA in the germline V gene (reference sequence). V lost 5 bases, J lost 2 bases, and 11 bases lay in between. CDR3 in DNA: TGCAGTGCTCCTCTCGGGTACACAGATACGCAGTATTTT. It translates to CSAPLGYTDTQYF.

This rearrangement joins TRBV7-9 to TRBJ1-2; possibly TRBD1 for D (6 bases). Trimming removed 5 bases from V and 8 bases from J, with 15 bases in between. The V gene's germline CDR1 is SEHNR and CDR2 FQNEAQ (reference sequence). CDR3 length: 13 residues. The CDR3 DNA is TGTGCCAGCAGCCCGGGGGGGGCTAACGGCTACACCTTC. Residues: CASSPGGANGYTF.

The rearrangement joins TRBV19 to TRBJ2-2, with D possibly being TRBD1 (5 bases). Between the trimmed V and J ends, which lost 4 bases and 0 bases, there was a span of 6 bases. Germline V CDR1 and CDR2: LNHDA, SQIVND (reference sequence). This CDR3 spans 14 amino acids. The CDR3 bases are TGTGCCAGTAGTAAAGGGGCGAACACCGGGGAGCTGTTTTTT. Amino acids: CASSKGANTGELFF.

J is TRBJ1-2 and V is TRBV30; perhaps TRBD1 as D (6 bases). The CDR3 contains 14 residues. Trimming shortened V by 0 bases and J by 8 bases, and 16 bases separated the two germline ends. Looked up from germline, CDR1 is GTSNPN and CDR2 is SVGIG (reference sequence). DNA for the CDR3: TGTGCCTGGAGTGTAGGGGGGCCTAGACGAGGCTACACCTTC. Its protein is CAWSVGGPRRGYTF.

The CDR3 DNA is TGTGCCAGCAGTGAAGCGGTCCGGGGGCCCTATGGCTACACCTTC. It translates to CASSEAVRGPYGYTF. The chain has TRBV2 and TRBJ1-2, with D possibly TRBD1 on 6 matching bases. In germline, CDR1 is SNHLY, CDR2 FYNNEI. The CDR3 runs 15 residues. Trimming took off 0 bases at V and 4 bases at J, with 12 bases between the two ends.

The genes are TRBV12-3 or TRBV12-4 and TRBJ2-7; TRBD1 aligns across 9 bases. With 4 bases clipped from V and 6 bases from J, the junction kept 4 bases outside the gene matches. The CDR3 consists of 13 residues. As DNA, the CDR3 is TGTGCCAGCAGTTCCCGGGACAGGGTCGAGCAGTACTTC. This sequence encodes CASSSRDRVEQYF.

The chain couples TRBV11-1 to TRBJ2-1, with TRBD2 identical over 10 bases. The trim removed 8 bases at V and 1 base at J, leaving 8 bases unmatched. Germline V lookup: CDR1 SGHAT, CDR2 FQDESV (reference sequence). The CDR3 loop spans 16 amino acids. The CDR3, as DNA: TGTGCCAGCGGAAAGGTAGCGGGGGGATCCTACAATGAGCAGTTCTTC. Translated, it gives CASGKVAGGSYNEQFF.

The V gene is TRBV5-1, the J gene TRBJ2-7; 7 bases align to TRBD1. Germline trimming cut 0 bases from V and 5 bases from J; bases unmatched to any gene: 8. Germline V gene lookup returns CDR1 SGHRS and CDR2 YFSETQ. The CDR3 is 15 amino acids. CDR3 loop: CASSLAARQGNEQYF. The CDR3 nucleotides are TGCGCCAGCAGCTTGGCCGCAAGACAGGGAAACGAGCAGTACTTC.

The rearrangement joins TRBV6-1 to TRBJ1-6; D unresolved. The CDR3 contains 15 residues. CDR1 MNHNS and CDR2 SASEGT come from the germline V gene. V shed 6 bases and J shed 8 bases, with 17 bases lying between them. As DNA, the CDR3 is TGTGCCAGCAGATCACGGACGAGTCAGGATTCACCCCTCCACTTT. Amino acid sequence: CASRSRTSQDSPLHF.

This chain joins TRBV6-6 and TRBJ1-5; TRBD1 agrees at 8 bases. V trimming: 7 bases; J trimming: 7 bases; junction bases outside the gene matches: 12. The CDR3 has 15 amino acids. CDR1 and CDR2 from the germline V gene are MNHNY and SVGAGI (reference sequence). The CDR3 loop is CASTQWTGHGQPQHF. The DNA of the CDR3 is TGTGCCAGCACGCAATGGACAGGGCACGGACAGCCCCAGCATTTT.

The CDR3, as DNA: TGTGCCAGCAGTTTCGAGCTTCCGAACACTGAAGCTTTCTTT. It is translated as CASSFELPNTEAFF. The chain uses TRBV12-3 or TRBV12-4 and TRBJ1-1; the D is unclear. V was cut by 3 bases and J by 1 base, with 9 bases left in between. The length of the CDR3 is 14 residues.

This chain uses TRBV3-1 with TRBJ2-5, with 12 bases lining up with TRBD2. CDR3 length equals 15 residues. J gave up 5 bases and V 3 bases, and 4 bases lay outside the gene matches. Germline V lookup: CDR1 LGHDT, CDR2 YNNKEL (reference sequence). Here the CDR3 reads CASSQTSGGLETQYF. CDR3 coding DNA: TGTGCCAGCAGCCAGACTAGCGGGGGATTGGAGACCCAGTACTTC.

This clonotype has just one count. This chain's CDR3 is CASSLEGEIGNEQFF. The CDR3 nucleotides read TGCGCCAGCAGCTTGGAAGGGGAGATAGGAAATGAGCAGTTCTTC. The chain links TRBV5-1 to TRBJ2-1; the D gene could be TRBD1 or TRBD2 (5 bases each). With 0 bases removed from V and 7 bases from J, the gap between germline ends came to 14 bases. Germline V gives CDR1 SGHRS, CDR2 YFSETQ. The CDR3 has 15 residues. The entire variable domain, with the rest obtained from reference TRBV5-1 and TRBJ2-1, is as follows: KAGVTQTPRYLIKTRGQQVTLSCSPISGHRSVSWYQQTPGQGLQFLFEYFSETQRNKGNFPGRFSGRQFSNSRSEMNVSTLELGDSALYLCASSLEGEIGNEQFFGPGTRLTVL.

The chain uses TRBV11-1 and TRBJ1-1; D possibly corresponds to TRBD1 (6 bases). The length of the CDR3 is 18 residues. From germline, CDR1 is SGHAT and CDR2 FQDESV (reference sequence). V was pared by 3 bases and J by 0 bases, with 20 bases between. For the CDR3, the DNA is TGTGCCAGCAGCTTTAACAACGGGGGACATACAGTGAACACTGAAGCTTTCTTT. Its translation is CASSFNNGGHTVNTEAFF.